This TCR beta chain derives from a study of T cells in Graves' hyperthyroidism and ophthalmopathy (dated by TCRdb to the late 2010s). For the study in its entirety: Peripheral blood was sampled at the time of initial diagnosis, prior to any treatment. Following sampling, methimazole starting at 30 mg daily was given to hyperthyroidism patients, and high-dose intravenous methylprednisolone was given to ophthalmopathy patients. Prospective prediction of ophthalmopathy was tested in an independent validation cohort of fewer than 20 hyperthyroidism patients and some 17 patients who later progressed to ophthalmopathy. The 75 to 100 discovery patients were randomly divided into training and test sets at a 7:3 ratio. The paper describes TCR Vbeta CDR3 sequencing of 140 or so peripheral blood samples, made up of under 50 ophthalmopathy patients, roughly 72 hyperthyroidism patients and 17 progressor patients. A discovery cohort of roughly 96 patients, 43 with Graves' ophthalmopathy and 55 to 65 with stable Graves' hyperthyroidism, was used to find distinguishing TCR V-J signatures. The study also compared thyroid tissue and blood T-cell repertoires from over 5 Graves' hyperthyroidism patients.

Graves' hyperthyroidism was defined as stable when no progression to ophthalmopathy occurred over 18 months of follow-up. Hyperthyroidism patients were newly diagnosed, with disease duration under 2 months, and aged 18 to 65 years. Patients with uncontrolled infections, other autoimmune diseases, pregnancy or lactation were excluded. Diagnoses relied on clinical symptoms, serum thyroxine and TRAb, thyroid ultrasound and orbital computed tomography. Ficoll-Paque density gradient centrifugation was used to isolate PBMCs from 9.5 to 10 ml of fresh peripheral blood. Total RNA was extracted using Trizol reagent, and RNA quality was assessed on an Agilent 2100 Bioanalyzer. Amplification of TCR beta CDR3 regions was carried out from RNA transcripts. The TCR CDR3 was subjected to a first round of RT-PCR using the HTBI primer set and the Qiagen OneStep RT-PCR kit. The libraries were constructed in a second round of multiplex PCR and then size-selected and purified. Paired-end sequencing of the libraries was performed with 100 bp reads on an Illumina HiSeq2000. The published analysis was carried out like this. SOAPnuke was used to process the raw data, with reads discarded if the reads contained adapters or uncalled bases, had a mean Phred below 15, or lacked an exact constant-primer or identifier match. High-quality paired reads were merged with COPE v1.2.5, and unique nucleotide sequences were defined as clonotypes. MiTCR v1.1 was used to align the clonotypes against IMGT TRBV, TRBD and TRBJ reference segments. Only V-J combinations with frequency above 0.0001, covering about 99% of repertoires, were analysed. A TCS score was defined as the ratio between F50 (clonal expansion) and ExV (chaos), using BLOSUM62-based TCRdist between CDR3 peptides within each V-J. Welch's t-statistics and random forest reduced 450 to 600 V-J features to 13, which were used in a naive Bayes classifier (R e1071). The public reads were reprocessed in TCRdb via fastp at Q25 and MiXCR, keeping in-frame beta chains. When rows share a CDR3 protein, they turn into one entry using the most common DNA and genes. It is TCRdb's table, rather than the study itself, that gives the V and J calls and clone size. The sample yields under 400,000 distinct CDR3 sequences; approximately 14% were counted once. The ten largest clones capture roughly 11% of the sample.

The paper as a whole reports these results and caveats: During validation, the model predicted progression to ophthalmopathy a median of around six months ahead of onset, with around 71% sensitivity and 72.22% specificity. Most expanded thyroid clonotypes (frequency above 0.001) were also found in blood, which suggests that blood repertoires may mirror thyroid immune responses. Ophthalmopathy was separated from stable hyperthyroidism by a 13 V-J signature model, with approximately 86% sensitivity and roughly 81% specificity obtained in cross-validation and 80%/75% obtained in testing. Sample size was not statistically predetermined, and blinding of investigators to group allocation was not performed.

This clonotype was observed many times. Its target antigen remains unknown. The input lacks base qualities; no much larger clone sits a single base away. Inclusive of the bounding cysteine and phenylalanine, the CDR3 is 14 residues long. The sequence is cut down to CDR3 DNA, 42 bases in frame from base 1. Trimming takes 4 bases off V and 7 bases off J; junction bases not matched to a gene: 5. CDR1 and CDR2, looked up from the germline V gene (reference sequence), are SEHNR and FQNEAQ. This TCR came from a woman aged 55-69 years with Graves' hyperthyroidism. The chain is encoded by TRBV7-9 joined to TRBJ1-5, with TRBD1 matching 9 junction bases. The sample comprised blood. CDR3 sequence: CASSSGTGKQPQHF. DNA sequence: TGTGCCAGCAGCTCGGGGACAGGGAAGCAGCCCCAGCATTTT. The reference TRBV7-9 and TRBJ1-5 proteins fill in what lies around the CDR3, so the full variable domain reads DTGVSQNPRHKITKRGQNVTFRCDPISEHNRLYWYRQTLGQGPEFLTYFQNEAQLEKSRLLSDRFSAERPKGSFSTLEIQRTEQGDSAMYLCASSSGTGKQPQHFGDGTRLSIL.